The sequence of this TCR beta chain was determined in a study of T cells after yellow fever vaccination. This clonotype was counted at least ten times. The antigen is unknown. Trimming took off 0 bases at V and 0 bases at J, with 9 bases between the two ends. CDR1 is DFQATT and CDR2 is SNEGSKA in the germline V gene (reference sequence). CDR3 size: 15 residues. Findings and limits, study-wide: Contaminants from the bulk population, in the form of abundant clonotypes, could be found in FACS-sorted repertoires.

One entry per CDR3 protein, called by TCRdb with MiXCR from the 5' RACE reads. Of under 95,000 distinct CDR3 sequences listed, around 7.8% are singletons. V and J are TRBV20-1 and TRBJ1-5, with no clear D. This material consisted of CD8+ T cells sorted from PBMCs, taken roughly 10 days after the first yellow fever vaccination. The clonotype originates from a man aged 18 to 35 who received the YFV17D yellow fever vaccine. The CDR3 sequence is CSARDRAFSNQPQHF. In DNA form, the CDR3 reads TGCAGTGCTAGAGACAGAGCCTTTAGCAATCAGCCCCAGCATTTT.